This T cell receptor beta chain was profiled in a study of cytomegalovirus exposure and HLA in healthy donors. Overall study findings and caveats: A missense variant in DCLRE1C was later tied to TCR beta V- and J-gene trimming.

Regarding donors, all were healthy bone marrow donors. To note about this clone: Antigen specificity is unknown.

Looked up from germline, CDR1 is LGHNA and CDR2 is YNFKEQ. The V and J ends lost 0 bases and 5 bases respectively, with 16 bases between them. The CDR3 sequence is 17 residues long. The PCR had 60 Vbeta and 13 Jbeta primers. The method was immunoSEQ multiplex PCR; TCRdb's version includes in-frame clones alone and lacks a portion of them. The sample totals 60,000 to 80,000 clones; its top ten clones hold about 5%. Sequencing was carried out using PBMCs. This sequence joins TRBV4-2 and TRBJ2-2, with D tentatively TRBD1 (5 bases). The clonotype comes from a man between 35 and 55 years old in good health and CMV-seronegative. CDR3 protein: CASSQEFRQGRTGELFF. The CDR3 DNA sequence: TGTGCCAGCAGCCAAGAATTTAGGCAGGGAAGAACCGGGGAGCTGTTTTTT.